Following are 12 T cell receptor beta chains from one sample sequenced in a study of blood T cell repertoires in COVID-19. Data came from immunoSEQ multiplex PCR; TCRdb stores just in-frame clones and leaves some out. The sample lists about 200,000 clones, 86% occurring once. The material sequenced was PBMCs or T cells enriched from blood (not recorded which). The receptors derive from a woman in her 30s who had been exposed to COVID-19.

The chain combines TRBV10-1 with TRBJ2-7; tentatively, D is TRBD1 (5 bases). From germline, CDR1 is WNHNN and CDR2 SYGVQD (reference sequence). This CDR3 contains 13 residues. Trimming pared 4 bases from V and 4 bases from J, leaving 11 bases between. The CDR3 sequence is CASSAPGMYEQYF. In DNA form, the CDR3 reads TGCGCCAGCAGTGCCCCAGGGATGTACGAGCAGTACTTC.

The chain is built from TRBV29-1 and TRBJ1-4; D gene uncertain. V lost 2 bases and J 7 bases, leaving 17 bases between the germline ends. The CDR3 loop spans 15 amino acids. Germline values: CDR1 SQVTM, CDR2 ANQGSEA. CDR3 sequence: CSVEFSGLGSEKLFF. For the CDR3, the DNA is TGCAGCGTTGAATTCTCCGGCCTTGGGAGTGAAAAACTGTTTTTT. The full variable domain, completed using reference TRBV29-1 and TRBJ1-4, is SAVISQKPSRDICQRGTSLTIQCQVDSQVTMMFWYRQQPGQSLTLIATANQGSEATYESGFVIDKFPISRPNLTFSTLTVSNMSPEDSSIYLCSVEFSGLGSEKLFFGSGTQLSVL.

In nucleotides, the CDR3 is TGCGCCAGCATCCCAGGGGGCGCAGGGTCACCCCTCCACTTT. Its translation is CASIPGGAGSPLHF. The chain links TRBV10-2 to TRBJ1-6; 8 bases agree with TRBD1. This CDR3 region has 14 residues. In germline, CDR1 is WSHSY, CDR2 SAAADI. Unmatched junction bases numbered 9, after V lost 7 bases and J lost 10 bases.

This sequence joins TRBV2 and TRBJ2-1; 7 positions agree with TRBD2. The germline V gene encodes CDR1 SNHLY and CDR2 FYNNEI. The V gene end was trimmed by 7 bases and the J gene end by 6 bases; junction bases not matched to a gene: 3. The CDR3 contains 12 residues. The CDR3 coding sequence is TGTGCCAGCACCGGGGGGTTCAATGAGCAGTTCTTC. Amino acid sequence: CASTGGFNEQFF.

The chain carries TRBV3-1 (or the pseudogene TRBV3-2) and TRBJ2-1; TRBD2 matches 9 bases. The CDR3 runs to 15 residues. Germline lookup yields CDR1 LGHDT and CDR2 YNNKEL (reference sequence). The junction had 6 bases not matched to a gene; V was cut back by 0 bases and J by 9 bases. The chain's CDR3 is CASSQERGGASEQFF. CDR3 bases: TGTGCCAGCAGCCAAGAACGCGGGGGGGCCAGTGAGCAGTTCTTC.

The rearrangement joins TRBV6-5 to TRBJ2-3, with 9 bases that match TRBD2. CDR1 is MNHEY and CDR2 is SVGAGI in the germline V gene. The V and J ends lost 3 bases and 6 bases, in that order; junction bases with no gene match: 4. This CDR3 region has 14 residues. The CDR3, as DNA: TGTGCCAGCAGTTATAGCGGGGGATCGGATACGCAGTATTTT. It is translated as CASSYSGGSDTQYF.

CDR3 sequence: CATSAGYHNEQFF. Written as DNA, the CDR3 is TGTGCCACCAGTGCAGGGTACCACAATGAGCAGTTCTTC. The genes are TRBV24-1 and TRBJ2-1, with a weak D call TRBD1 (5 bases). Germline CDR1 and CDR2: KGHDR and SFDVKD. This CDR3 spans 13 amino acids. Trimming removed 5 bases from V and 5 bases from J, with 9 bases in between.

This sequence joins TRBV11-3 and TRBJ2-7; 7 bases are shared with TRBD1. This CDR3 has 14 amino acids. J gave up 5 bases and V 2 bases, and 6 bases lay outside the gene matches. Germline-derived CDR1 and CDR2 are SGHNT and YENEEA. CDR3 in amino acids: CASSLRQGVHEQYF. The CDR3 bases are TGTGCCAGCAGCTTAAGGCAGGGGGTACACGAGCAGTACTTC.

The chain employs TRBV5-1 and TRBJ1-2, with 9 positions matching TRBD1. CDR1 is SGHRS and CDR2 is YFSETQ in the germline V gene. The CDR3 has 15 residues. V lost 4 bases to trimming and J lost 8 bases; unmatched junction nucleotides: 12. The CDR3 sequence is CASSPGTGFIMGYTF. The CDR3 DNA is TGCGCCAGCAGCCCGGGGACAGGGTTCATTATGGGCTACACCTTC.

The chain carries TRBV3-1 (or the pseudogene TRBV3-2) and TRBJ1-2, with TRBD1 matching over 7 bases. This CDR3 spans 15 amino acids. The V segment lost 5 bases and the J segment 8 bases; nucleotides outside the gene matches: 14. Looked up from germline, CDR1 is LGHDT and CDR2 is YNNKEL (reference sequence). The CDR3 nucleotides are TGTGCCAGCAGCTTCGGAACAGGGGCGAGGGGCGGCTACACCTTC. It yields the protein CASSFGTGARGGYTF.

Comment on this clone: The junction departs from germline at one end; a sequencing error may be responsible. This sequence joins TRBV7-9 and TRBJ1-2, with TRBD1 identical over 10 bases. CDR1 is SEHNR, CDR2 FQNEAQ, per germline (reference sequence). The CDR3 totals 13 residues. The CDR3 loop reads CASSLGGQGFSAF. For the CDR3, the DNA is TGTGCCAGCAGCTTAGGGGGACAGGGGTTTTCCGCCTTC.

V gene TRBV12-5 combines with J gene TRBJ1-4; TRBD1 matches 9 bases. The V and J ends lost 0 bases and 7 bases, in that order; junction bases with no gene match: 9. CDR1 and CDR2 from the germline V gene are LGHNT and FRNRAP. The CDR3 is made up of 17 amino acids. The CDR3 DNA reads TGTGCTAGTGGTTTGGTAAAAGCCGGGACAGGGCGTGAAAAACTGTTTTTT. Translation gives CASGLVKAGTGREKLFF.